One sample yielded the 13 T cell receptor beta chains listed below, sequenced in a study of T cell responses to AZD1222 COVID-19 vaccine. This table comes from immunoSEQ multiplex PCR, and its TCRdb copy is limited to in-frame clones, with some not included. The table records over 150,000 clones, about nine tenths of them present only once. The sample consisted of peripheral blood, taken on day 0 of AZD1222 vaccination. The receptors here all came from an adult in good health.

This rearrangement joins TRBV7-9 to TRBJ2-3; D ambiguous. The germline V gene encodes CDR1 SEHNR and CDR2 FQNEAQ (reference sequence). V lost 1 base, J lost 2 bases, and 16 bases lay in between. This CDR3 is built from 17 residues. CDR3 sequence: CASSLGISFPHTDTQYF. The CDR3 coding sequence is TGTGCCAGCAGCTTAGGGATCAGTTTTCCCCACACAGATACGCAGTATTTT.

This chain joins TRBV19 and TRBJ1-4; the D gene is possibly TRBD1 (5 bases). The CDR3 is 14 residues long. Trimming took 5 bases from V and 10 from J, leaving 17 bases between them. CDR1 is LNHDA and CDR2 is SQIVND in the germline V gene (reference sequence). The CDR3 spells CASSFGGAGRKLFF. The CDR3 DNA reads TGTGCCAGTAGTTTTGGGGGTGCGGGTAGAAAACTGTTTTTT.

This clone was counted once. This chain connects TRBV19 to TRBJ1-1; TRBD1 is a possible D gene (6 bases). V gave up 6 bases and J gave up 2 bases, with 13 bases separating them. The germline V gene has CDR1 LNHDA and CDR2 SQIVND (reference sequence). The CDR3 totals 14 residues. The CDR3 bases are TGTGCCAGTAGCCTAACCGGGACAAACACTGAAGCTTTCTTT. It codes for CASSLTGTNTEAFF.

The chain joins TRBV6-5 to TRBJ1-3; TRBD1 might be the D (5 bases). The ends were cut back, 2 bases at V and 0 bases at J, with 11 bases in the middle. CDR1 is MNHEY, CDR2 SVGAGI, per germline. The CDR3 extends over 16 amino acids. The CDR3 loop is CASSYTTVSSGNTIYF. For the CDR3, the DNA is TGTGCCAGCAGTTACACGACAGTGAGCTCTGGAAACACCATATATTTT.

This clone was detected only once. This sequence joins TRBV9 and TRBJ1-4, with 9 bases that match TRBD1. The V and J ends lost 4 bases and 3 bases, in that order; junction bases with no gene match: 4. The CDR3 spans 15 residues. Germline V gene data show CDR1 as SGDLS and CDR2 as YYNGEE. The CDR3 protein is CASSKTGGPNEKLFF. DNA of the CDR3: TGTGCCAGCAGCAAGACAGGGGGACCTAATGAAAAACTGTTTTTT.

This chain links TRBV6-5 with TRBJ1-1; 9 bases agree with TRBD1. The CDR3 is 14 residues long. Germline V gene lookup returns CDR1 MNHEY and CDR2 SVGAGI. With 6 bases clipped from V and 5 bases from J, the junction kept 7 bases outside the gene matches. Here the CDR3 DNA reads TGTGCCAGCAGACTCGGACAGGGGAGAACTGAAGCTTTCTTT. It is translated as CASRLGQGRTEAFF.

The genes are TRBV12-3 or TRBV12-4 and TRBJ1-6; D is unresolved. V was pared by 6 bases and J by 8 bases, with 8 bases between. The CDR3 runs 12 residues. CDR3 loop: CASRELYSPLHF. The CDR3 DNA reads TGTGCCAGCAGGGAACTCTATTCACCCCTCCACTTT.

This sequence joins TRBV18 and TRBJ1-2; no firm D call. Germline V gene sequence: CDR1 KGHSH, CDR2 LQKENI. V lost 3 bases, J lost 0 bases, and 11 bases lay in between. The CDR3 runs to 15 residues. CDR3 in amino acids: CASSPMMSPNYGYTF. The DNA of the CDR3 is TGTGCCAGCTCACCTATGATGTCTCCTAACTATGGCTACACCTTC. The variable domain in full, with the rest retrieved from reference TRBV18 and TRBJ1-2, is NAGVMQNPRHLVRRRGQEARLRCSPMKGHSHVYWYRQLPEEGLKFMVYLQKENIIDESGMPKERFSAEFPKEGPSILRIQQVVRGDSAAYFCASSPMMSPNYGYTFGSGTRLTVV.

The chain links TRBV2 to TRBJ2-2; D might be TRBD1 (6 bases). Deletions cut 9 bases from V and 1 base from J, with 12 bases between. Per germline, CDR1 SNHLY and CDR2 FYNNEI. This CDR3 spans 14 amino acids. The CDR3 reads CASARGWNTGELFF. As DNA, the CDR3 is TGTGCCAGTGCTAGGGGGTGGAACACCGGGGAGCTGTTTTTT.

The V gene is TRBV5-5, the J gene TRBJ1-2; 8 bases are shared with TRBD1. Germline V gives CDR1 SGHKS, CDR2 YYEKEE (reference sequence). Trimming removed 7 bases from V and 2 bases from J; junction bases left unmatched: 7. The CDR3 totals 14 residues. The CDR3: CASASTGVNYGYTF. The CDR3 region has the DNA TGTGCCAGCGCGTCGACAGGGGTAAACTATGGCTACACCTTC. Looking up the rest from reference TRBV5-5 and TRBJ1-2 gives the full variable domain: DAGVTQSPTHLIKTRGQQVTLRCSPISGHKSVSWYQQVLGQGPQFIFQYYEKEERGRGNFPDRFSARQFPNYSSELNVNALLLGDSALYLCASASTGVNYGYTFGSGTRLTVV.

The chain recombines TRBV7-2 with TRBJ1-2, with D hard to call. Germline V gives CDR1 SGHTA, CDR2 FQGNSA. CDR3 length: 17 amino acids. The V end was cut by 1 base, the J end by 1 base, with 16 bases between. The DNA of the CDR3 is TGTGCCAGCAGCTTAGGGTCCCAGGTCCCGCTTAACTATGGCTACACCTTC. This codes for CASSLGSQVPLNYGYTF.

A word on this clone: The sample carries other DNA sequences with the same CDR3. The chain employs TRBV19 and TRBJ2-5, with D possibly called TRBD1 or TRBD2 (5 bases each). Trimming shortened V by 2 bases and J by 3 bases, and 7 bases separated the two germline ends. Looked up from germline, CDR1 is LNHDA and CDR2 is SQIVND (reference sequence). CDR3 length equals 13 residues. CDR3 bases: TGTGCCAGTAGTATAAGGGGAGAAGAGACCCAGTACTTC. It yields the protein CASSIRGEETQYF.

The chain recombines TRBV15 with TRBJ2-7; no definite D call. The V and J ends lost 0 bases and 4 bases respectively, with 7 bases between them. Germline V gene data show CDR1 as LNHNV and CDR2 as YYDKDF (reference sequence). The CDR3 contains 13 residues. The CDR3 loop is CATSRDPQYEQYF. The CDR3 DNA follows: TGTGCCACCAGCAGAGATCCCCAGTACGAGCAGTACTTC.